This T cell receptor (beta chain) was obtained from a study of blood T cell repertoires in COVID-19. This clone has just one count. Here immunoSEQ multiplex PCR was the method, and the copy in TCRdb shows in-frame clones only, minus some. The sample yields some 200,000 clones, about nine tenths seen once. The CDR3 contains 14 residues. Germline CDR1 is KGHSH and CDR2 is LQKENI. V shed 6 bases, J shed 5 bases, and the junction held 8 bases outside the gene matches. The source material was peripheral blood. This TCR was sampled from a woman in her 70s with acute or convalescent COVID-19. The genes are TRBV18 and TRBJ2-7; 9 nucleotides align to TRBD1. The CDR3 nucleotides are TGTGCCAGCTCCCCCGGGACAGGGTTTAACGAGCAGTACTTC. It codes for CASSPGTGFNEQYF.